This T cell receptor (beta chain) was documented in a study of blood T cell repertoires in COVID-19. The germline V and J ends were trimmed by 2 bases and 10 bases, with 9 bases remaining between them. There are 12 residues in the CDR3. The germline gives CDR1 LNHDA, CDR2 SQIVND (reference sequence). Produced via immunoSEQ multiplex PCR; TCRdb's table is partial and in-frame only. Here the sample spans around 260,000 clones, 80% to 95% being singletons. This clone was seen only once. The chain joins TRBV19 to TRBJ2-1; no definite D call. The receptor was derived from a woman younger than 45 who had recovered from COVID-19. The sequenced sample was PBMCs or T cells enriched from blood (not recorded which). The CDR3 DNA reads TGTGCCAGTAGTATATTCAGTAGCGAGCAGTTCTTC. Protein product: CASSIFSSEQFF.